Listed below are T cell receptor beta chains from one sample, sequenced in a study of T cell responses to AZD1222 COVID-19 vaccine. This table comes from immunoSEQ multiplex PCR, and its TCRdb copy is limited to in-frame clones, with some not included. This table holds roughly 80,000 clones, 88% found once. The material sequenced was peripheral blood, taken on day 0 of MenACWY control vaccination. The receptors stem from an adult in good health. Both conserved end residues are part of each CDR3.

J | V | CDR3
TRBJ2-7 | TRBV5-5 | CASSSAYEQYF
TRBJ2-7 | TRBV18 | CASSQGTANEQYF
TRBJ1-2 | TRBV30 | CAWSADRGVIGYTF
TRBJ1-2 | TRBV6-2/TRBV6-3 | CASSYSGGRGYTF
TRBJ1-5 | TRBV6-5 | CASSRAPRIEQPQHF
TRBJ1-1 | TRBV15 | CATSLLSGGPYTEAFF
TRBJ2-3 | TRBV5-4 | CASSLTDTQYF
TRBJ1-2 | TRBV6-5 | CASSYLSGQGHYGYTF
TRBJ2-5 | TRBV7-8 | CASSALAGREQTQYF
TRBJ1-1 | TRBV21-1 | CASSKASGTGNTEAFF
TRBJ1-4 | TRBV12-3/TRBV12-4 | CASSSPGEKLFF
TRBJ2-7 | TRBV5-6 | CASSFWLSGVTYEQYF
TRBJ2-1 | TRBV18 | CASSSVLAGNEQFF
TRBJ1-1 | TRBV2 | CASSEAVRLRNTEAFF
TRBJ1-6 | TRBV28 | CASSPSGTGGFSPLHF
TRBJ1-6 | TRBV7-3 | CASSLTSGGSPLHF
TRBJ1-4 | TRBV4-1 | CASSQTPGTGNEKLFF
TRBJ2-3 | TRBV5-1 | CASSLEAGGPTDTQYF
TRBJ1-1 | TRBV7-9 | CASGRDTSEAFF
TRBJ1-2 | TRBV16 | CASSQLRGNPYGYTF